This T cell receptor beta chain was sequenced in a study of T cells after yellow fever vaccination. The wider study: SMART-Seq v4 Ultra Low Input prepared the low-cell-number fractions. Study-level findings and limits: Clones from primary vaccination mostly reappeared after the booster (over 95% CD4, approximately 88% CD8).

5'RACE template switching generated TCR cDNA, adding a universal primer site and UMIs. TCRdb independently ran MiXCR on the 5' RACE reads; one entry per CDR3 protein. The sample has roughly 120,000 distinct CDR3 sequences, around 7.4% seen once. There are 15 residues in the CDR3. V lost 1 base to trimming and J lost 0 bases, with 9 bases between them. Germline CDR1 reads SGHRS; CDR2 reads YFSETQ. In its sample, this clonotype was seen many times. The antigen remains unidentified. The specimen comprised CD4+ T cells sorted from PBMCs, sampled around 10 days after the first yellow fever vaccination. The chain has TRBV5-1 and TRBJ2-3; the D is unclear. This clonotype was sampled from a man younger than 35 who received the YFV17D yellow fever vaccine. CDR3 in DNA: TGCGCCAGCAGCTTGCAGGCGGCTAGCACAGATACGCAGTATTTT. Translation gives CASSLQAASTDTQYF.